This T cell receptor beta chain was recorded in a study of blood T cells in healthy people across ages. General study findings and limits: Not knowing donor CMV status may have confounded expanded clonotype changes.

A note on this clonotype: The target antigen is unknown.

Germline loops: CDR1 DFQATT, CDR2 SNEGSKA (reference sequence). There are 14 residues in the CDR3. After removal of 2 bases from V and 7 bases from J, the junction contained 5 bases not matched to a gene. Together with a sample-barcoded 5' primer, a J-beta primer mix was included in a second PCR lasting roughly 6 to 12 cycles. TCRdb reprocessed the 5' RACE reads via MiXCR and lists one record per CDR3 protein. The table records 650,000 to 1,000,000 distinct CDR3 sequences, roughly 40% of them present only once. This chain connects TRBV20-1 to TRBJ1-6; 7 bases match TRBD1. Sequenced sample: blood. The TCR sequence derives from a man younger than 35 in good health. DNA of the CDR3: TGCAGTGCTAGAAAGGGGGCGAGGAATTCACCCCTCCACTTT. Its translation is CSARKGARNSPLHF.